These 17 T cell receptor beta chains share one sample of origin, sequenced in a study of shared clonotypes between healthy human individuals. The repertoire was sequenced with immunoSEQ multiplex PCR; TCRdb's copy has only in-frame clones and lacks some. The sample has roughly 2.5 million clones, more than 90% seen once. The specimen was naive CD4+ T cells sorted from blood. Documented subset: CD45RA+ positively selected. The receptors were gathered from a man aged 18 to 29 in good health.

The chain joins TRBV4-1 to TRBJ2-7; tentatively, D is TRBD2 (6 bases). The germline gives CDR1 MGHRA, CDR2 YSYEKL. This CDR3 is 17 amino acids long. Trimming removed 3 bases from V and 7 bases from J, with 25 bases in between. The CDR3 DNA sequence: TGCGCCAGCAGCCAGACCGGTGGACGGGGCGCCCGGGGGGAGCAGTACTTC. Translating it yields CASSQTGGRGARGEQYF.

The V and J genes are TRBV18 and TRBJ1-2; a weak D match, TRBD1 (5 bases). Trimming cost V 5 bases and J 4 bases, with 11 bases left between them. The CDR3 spans 13 residues. Germline V gene lookup returns CDR1 KGHSH and CDR2 LQKENI. The CDR3 sequence is CASSIQDGYGYTF. For the CDR3, the DNA is TGTGCCAGCTCAATACAGGACGGCTATGGCTACACCTTC.

As regards this clone: The same CDR3 arises from other DNA sequences in this sample as well. The gene calls are TRBV5-1 and TRBJ2-3, with 12 positions matching TRBD2. Germline CDR1 SGHRS, CDR2 YFSETQ. With V trimmed by 0 bases and J by 1 base, 0 bases remained unmatched. The CDR3 is 16 residues long. The CDR3 DNA sequence: TGCGCCAGCAGCTTGGGACTAGCGGGGGGCACAGATACGCAGTATTTT. Translating it yields CASSLGLAGGTDTQYF.

The chain is built from TRBV6-1 and TRBJ1-5; 9 bases line up with TRBD1. The CDR3 covers 20 residues. Trimming removed 1 base from V and 0 bases from J; junction bases left unmatched: 13. In germline, CDR1 is MNHNS, CDR2 SASEGT. The CDR3 DNA is TGTGCCAGCAGTGAAGACTGGGGACAGGGACTATCCTATAGCAATCAGCCCCAGCATTTT. Translating gives CASSEDWGQGLSYSNQPQHF.

The chain is built from TRBV7-8 and TRBJ2-7; possible D gene TRBD2, 5 bases. V was trimmed by 1 base and J by 3 bases, leaving 13 bases between them. Germline V lookup: CDR1 SGHVS, CDR2 FQNEAQ. The CDR3 loop spans 15 amino acids. Here the CDR3 DNA reads TGTGCCAGCAGCTTAGGAGGGAAAAGAGGCTACGAGCAGTACTTC. Translation gives CASSLGGKRGYEQYF.

This clone was counted a single time. This chain uses TRBV7-9 with TRBJ2-3; the D is unclear. Trimming removed 0 bases at V and 3 bases at J, with 7 bases between. The germline V gene has CDR1 SEHNR and CDR2 FQNEAQ (reference sequence). CDR3 length: 14 residues. The CDR3 loop reads CASSLAHLTDTQYF. In DNA, the CDR3 is TGTGCCAGCAGCTTAGCGCACTTGACAGATACGCAGTATTTT.

The rearrangement joins TRBV6-5 to TRBJ2-6; tentative D call: TRBD1 (6 bases). Germline values: CDR1 MNHEY, CDR2 SVGAGI. V shed 6 bases and J shed 1 base, with 10 bases lying between them. This CDR3 is built from 15 residues. CDR3 sequence: CASRAGASGANVLTF. The CDR3 region has the DNA TGTGCCAGCAGAGCAGGGGCTTCTGGGGCCAACGTCCTGACTTTC.

Only a few counts were recorded for this clone. The gene calls are TRBV7-9 and TRBJ1-5; D is perhaps TRBD1 (5 bases). The CDR3 runs 12 residues. V was clipped by 4 bases and J by 14 bases, with 15 bases between them. Germline V gene data show CDR1 as SEHNR and CDR2 as FQNEAQ (reference sequence). CDR3 sequence: CASSSSSGREHF. The DNA for the CDR3 is TGTGCCAGCAGCTCCAGTTCAGGGAGGGAGCATTTT.

In this sample, this clone turned up a few times. V is TRBV4-1 and J is TRBJ1-4, with D possibly being TRBD1 (5 bases). The CDR3 is made up of 14 amino acids. CDR1 and CDR2 (germline): MGHRA, YSYEKL. Trimming shortened V by 1 base and J by 8 bases, and 11 bases separated the two germline ends. The CDR3 DNA is TGCGCCAGCAGCCAAGTCAGGGAGGGAGAAAAACTGTTTTTT. Amino acid sequence: CASSQVREGEKLFF.

This clone was seen once. The chain combines TRBV28 with TRBJ1-5, with no clear D. The V and J ends lost 3 bases and 6 bases respectively, with 12 bases between them. The germline CDR1 and CDR2 sequences are MDHEN and SYDVKM. The CDR3 runs to 14 residues. The CDR3 DNA follows: TGTGCCAGCAGTTTCCGCCTCCCAGGTCAGCCCCAGCATTTT. Protein sequence: CASSFRLPGQPQHF.

This clone was seen a few times. J is TRBJ1-2 and V is TRBV2; a weak D match, TRBD1 (5 bases). Trimming took off 0 bases at V and 3 bases at J, with 14 bases between the two ends. Germline values: CDR1 SNHLY, CDR2 FYNNEI. The CDR3 length is 16 residues. CDR3 sequence: CASSEAGTRIDYGYTF. In DNA form, the CDR3 reads TGTGCCAGCAGTGAAGCGGGGACCAGGATCGACTATGGCTACACCTTC.

The rearrangement links TRBV18 to TRBJ1-1; 10 bases map to TRBD1. J gave up 1 base and V 3 bases, and 11 bases lay outside the gene matches. CDR1 is KGHSH, CDR2 LQKENI, per germline. This CDR3 contains 18 residues. The DNA of the CDR3 is TGTGCCAGCTCACCCTACCCCGACAGGGGGCGGGGGAACACTGAAGCTTTCTTT. Amino acids: CASSPYPDRGRGNTEAFF.

Comment on this clone: This sample includes further DNA sequences coding for the same CDR3. The J gene is TRBJ2-7, the V gene TRBV19, with D perhaps matching TRBD1 (5 bases). V lost 3 bases and J 0 bases, leaving 9 bases between the germline ends. The CDR3 covers 14 residues. Germline V gene lookup returns CDR1 LNHDA and CDR2 SQIVND (reference sequence). In DNA, the CDR3 is TGTGCCAGTAGTATCAGGCAGGGCTCCTACGAGCAGTACTTC. Its protein is CASSIRQGSYEQYF.

The chain is built from TRBV19 and TRBJ1-6, with D perhaps TRBD1 (5 bases). The CDR3 consists of 15 residues. Germline CDR1 LNHDA, CDR2 SQIVND (reference sequence). The ends were cut back, 7 bases at V and 10 bases at J, with 20 bases in the middle. Here the CDR3 reads CASNRDGSGESPLHF. The CDR3 bases are TGTGCCAGTAATCGCGATGGGTCGGGGGAGTCACCCCTCCACTTT.

The chain links TRBV5-1 to TRBJ2-7; tentative D call: TRBD1 (5 bases). Germline V gene data show CDR1 as SGHRS and CDR2 as YFSETQ. This CDR3 region has 14 residues. The germline V and J ends were trimmed by 4 bases and 2 bases, with 13 bases remaining between them. The CDR3 coding sequence is TGCGCCAGCAGCCCTCAGGGTCTAGCCTACGAGCAGTACTTC. Residues: CASSPQGLAYEQYF.

CDR3 DNA: TGCGCCAGCAGACTAGCGGGAGCGGTAAGGACCGGGGAGCTGTTTTTT. It yields the protein CASRLAGAVRTGELFF. The chain combines TRBV5-1 with TRBJ2-2, with 11 bases matching TRBD2. Germline values: CDR1 SGHRS, CDR2 YFSETQ. This CDR3 comprises 16 residues. Trimming cost V 5 bases and J 5 bases; bases outside gene matches: 8.

The chain combines TRBV28 with TRBJ2-2; D remains unclear. The CDR3 length is 14 residues. V lost 4 bases and J lost 1, with 7 bases in between. Germline V CDR1 and CDR2: MDHEN, SYDVKM. In DNA, the CDR3 is TGTGCCAGCAGTTCACCATTGAACACCGGGGAGCTGTTTTTT. Its protein is CASSSPLNTGELFF.